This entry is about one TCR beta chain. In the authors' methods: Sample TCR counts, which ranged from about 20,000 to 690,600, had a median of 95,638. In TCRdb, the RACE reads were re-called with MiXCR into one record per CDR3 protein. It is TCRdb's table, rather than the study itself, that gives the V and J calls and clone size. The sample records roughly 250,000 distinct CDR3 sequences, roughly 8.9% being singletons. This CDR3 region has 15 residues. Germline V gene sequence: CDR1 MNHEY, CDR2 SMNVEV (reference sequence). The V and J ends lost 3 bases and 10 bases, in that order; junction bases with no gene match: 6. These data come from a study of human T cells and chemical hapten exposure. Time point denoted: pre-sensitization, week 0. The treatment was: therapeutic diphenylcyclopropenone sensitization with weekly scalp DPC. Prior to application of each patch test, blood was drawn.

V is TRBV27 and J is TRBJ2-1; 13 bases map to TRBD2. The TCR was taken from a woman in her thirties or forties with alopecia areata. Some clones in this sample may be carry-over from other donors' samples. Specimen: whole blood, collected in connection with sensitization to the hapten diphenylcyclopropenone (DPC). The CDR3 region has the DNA TGTGCCAGCAGTTTCGGACTAGCGGGAGTCAGAGAGCAGTTCTTC. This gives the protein CASSFGLAGVREQFF.